This T cell receptor (beta chain) derives from a study of blood T cell repertoires in COVID-19. Study context: The United States, Italy and Spain supplied acute and convalescent COVID-19 samples.

The CDR3 runs to 12 residues. Participant reports of clinical history set cohort assignment. Repertoires were generated with immunoSEQ multiplex PCR, while TCRdb's copy carries only in-frame clones and drops some. The data hold about 200,000 clones, with roughly 90% observed a single time. This chain connects TRBV21-1 to TRBJ2-7; the listed D gene, TRBD1, was not tested against the DNA. TRBV21-1 is shown as a pseudogene. The sequencing sample was made of PBMCs or T cells enriched from blood (not recorded which). The sequence was obtained from a woman between 18 and 30 years old who had recovered from COVID-19. CDR3 nucleotides: TGTGCCAGCAGTACACAGGGGAACGAGCAGTACTTC. It codes for CASSTQGNEQYF.